The sequence of this T cell receptor beta chain was determined in a study of blood T cell repertoires in COVID-19 (dated by TCRdb to 2020 to 2022). Context from the whole study: Collaborator samples came from the United States, Italy and Spain and covered acute and convalescent phases of COVID-19. The repertoires were made available in a free public database intended to serve as a resource for research on the immune response to SARS-CoV-2. The samples were drawn from two sources: the first 160 participants of the ongoing ImmuneRACE study, and about 1,300 subjects contributed by 6 global collaborators. Subjects who had been exposed to COVID-19, were actively infected with it, or had recovered from it provided the deeply sampled blood TCRbeta repertoires that made up the dataset. The sample metadata nearly always contained a de-identified subject ID, COVID-19 status, age in years and sex. Where available, HLA class I and class II types were taken from metadata supplied by the sample provider and were not determined by assay-based typing. The prospective study material was composed of cDNA or gDNA derived from T cells, B-cell-depleted T cells, or PBMCs.

The immunoSEQ Assay, a bias-controlled multiplex PCR, was used to amplify TCRbeta CDR3 regions from genomic DNA. Per the original workflow: The number of nucleated cells in each sample was estimated by amplification of reference gene primers within the assay. To quantify the absolute abundance of each unique TCRbeta CDR3 rearrangement, sequence reads were collapsed and filtered. For each sample, productive Simpson clonality was calculated by taking the square root of Simpson's diversity index across productive rearrangements. The table was pulled from immuneACCESS by TCRdb, which kept in-frame rearrangements only. Such tables lose some clones; where checked, under half of the loss comes from unresolved V genes, and the rest has no known cause. That table is the source of V, J and clone size, and D and trimming were worked out from the DNA. The sample table contains under 200,000 clones; only one count was recorded for around four fifths of them. The ten largest clones add up to under 0.95% of the sample.

Reading the germline V gene gives CDR1 SNHLY and CDR2 FYNNEI. The CDR3 numbers 16 residues from cysteine through phenylalanine. CDR3 DNA only is kept here, 48 bases in frame from base 1. Between the V and J ends, shortened by 6 bases and 0 bases respectively, the junction contains 15 bases. At one collaborating source in Seattle, patients were enrolled during active infection and were followed longitudinally through the course of disease. The collaborating institutions used their own protocols to collect whole blood in K2EDTA tubes. Collaborator samples were shipped for TCRbeta analysis as frozen whole blood, isolated PBMCs, or DNA extracted from either sample type. This clone has at least ten counts. What this receptor recognizes is not known. Within one base of it there is no much larger clone, and no base qualities were kept. What the research found in general, with its limitations: How much clinical and demographic metadata was included differed by source and by participant, and the metadata was provided uncurated.

Sequenced input: peripheral blood. The clonotype comes from a man in his fifties or sixties with COVID-19, enrolled during active disease. The receptor chain draws on TRBV2 and TRBJ1-3, with no reliable assignment of the D segment. Here is the DNA: TGTGCCAGCAGCGAGGGAACCGCGAACTCTGGAAACACCATATATTTT. Its product reads: CASSEGTANSGNTIYF.